The 21 T cell receptor beta chains given below trace back to one sample, sequenced in a study of blood T cell repertoires in COVID-19. Repertoires were generated with immunoSEQ multiplex PCR, while TCRdb's copy carries only in-frame clones and drops some. The table has roughly 150,000 clones, 87% seen once. Input material: PBMCs or T cells enriched from blood (not recorded which). The receptor source for this set is a woman aged 40 to 50 who had been exposed to COVID-19.

The chain employs TRBV3-1 (or the pseudogene TRBV3-2) and TRBJ1-4; TRBD1 matches 7 bases. Germline values: CDR1 LGHDT, CDR2 YNNKEL (reference sequence). The CDR3 sequence is 14 residues long. Trimming removed 1 base from V and 8 bases from J; junction bases left unmatched: 4. Here the CDR3 DNA reads TGTGCCAGCAGCCAAGCCGGGACAGTGGAAAAACTGTTTTTT. Its protein is CASSQAGTVEKLFF.

The chain employs TRBV28 and TRBJ1-3; D call uncertain. Between the trimmed V and J ends, which lost 7 bases and 9 bases, there was a span of 13 bases. Germline V gene data show CDR1 as MDHEN and CDR2 as SYDVKM. The CDR3 is made up of 12 amino acids. The CDR3 protein is CASTPSASTIYF. CDR3 nucleotide sequence: TGTGCCAGCACCCCGTCAGCGTCCACCATATATTTT.

This clone turned up a few times. The chain recombines TRBV29-1 with TRBJ1-2; D not certain. The germline V gene encodes CDR1 SQVTM and CDR2 ANQGSEA. V was clipped by 3 bases and J by 7 bases, with 15 bases between them. This CDR3 contains 13 residues. The CDR3 DNA follows: TGCAGCGTTGAGAGCCTCCAGGCCGGTGGCTACACCTTC. Its protein product is CSVESLQAGGYTF.

V is TRBV5-1 and J is TRBJ1-1; 10 bases fit TRBD1. CDR3 length equals 13 residues. The junction had 4 bases not matched to a gene; V was cut back by 6 bases and J by 5 bases. Germline CDR1 reads SGHRS; CDR2 reads YFSETQ. CDR3 protein: CASTRTGGTEAFF. CDR3 in DNA: TGCGCCAGCACAAGGACAGGGGGGACTGAAGCTTTCTTT.

This clone appeared once. This chain joins TRBV27 and TRBJ1-2; TRBD1 agrees at 7 bases. This CDR3 region has 18 residues. V lost 3 bases to trimming and J lost 0 bases; unmatched junction nucleotides: 13. Germline V CDR1 and CDR2: MNHEY, SMNVEV (reference sequence). The CDR3 coding sequence is TGTGCCAGCAGTTTTCAACGGGGTTGGGACAGAACTAACTATGGCTACACCTTC. Translating gives CASSFQRGWDRTNYGYTF.

CDR3 protein: CASSTGTYMNTEAFF. CDR3 DNA: TGTGCCAGCAGTACTGGGACATACATGAACACTGAAGCTTTCTTT. This chain uses TRBV2 with TRBJ1-1; a possible D gene is TRBD1 (6 bases). Deletions cut 5 bases from V and 0 bases from J, with 13 bases between. The CDR3 extends over 15 amino acids. Germline values: CDR1 SNHLY, CDR2 FYNNEI.

The rearrangement links TRBV19 to TRBJ1-5; D perhaps matches TRBD1 (5 bases). Looked up from germline, CDR1 is LNHDA and CDR2 is SQIVND (reference sequence). V lost 5 bases, J lost 0 bases, and 23 bases lay in between. CDR3 length: 19 amino acids. The CDR3 spells CASSVPGGGPANSNQPQHF. Here the CDR3 DNA reads TGTGCCAGTAGTGTCCCGGGGGGGGGACCGGCAAATAGCAATCAGCCCCAGCATTTT.

The gene calls are TRBV5-4 and TRBJ2-2, with a possible D match to TRBD2 (6 bases). Germline CDR1 SGHNT, CDR2 YYREEE (reference sequence). The CDR3 runs to 12 residues. Deletions cut 5 bases from V and 7 bases from J, with 9 bases between. CDR3 loop: CASRGGGGELFF. CDR3 sequence (DNA): TGTGCCAGCAGGGGGGGAGGCGGGGAGCTGTTTTTT.

The genes are TRBV27 and TRBJ2-7, with 9 bases that match TRBD1. Trimming removed 5 bases from V and 3 bases from J; junction bases left unmatched: 11. The CDR3 spans 16 residues. Germline loops: CDR1 MNHEY, CDR2 SMNVEV (reference sequence). In DNA, the CDR3 is TGTGCCAGCAGTACTTACAGGGGGCCGGTAAGCTACGAGCAGTACTTC. It is translated as CASSTYRGPVSYEQYF.

CDR3 sequence reads: CASSLQAGGSETQYF. The CDR3 DNA follows: TGTGCCAGCAGCTTGCAAGCGGGGGGATCAGAGACCCAGTACTTC. This chain connects TRBV5-4 to TRBJ2-5; TRBD2 matches 9 bases. CDR1 and CDR2 from the germline V gene are SGHNT and YYREEE (reference sequence). The CDR3 is made up of 15 amino acids. V trimming: 1 base; J trimming: 4 bases; junction bases outside the gene matches: 5.

This clone was picked up one time. The genes are TRBV5-4 and TRBJ2-7; possible D gene TRBD2, 7 bases. V was pared by 2 bases and J by 3 bases, with 18 bases between. CDR3 length equals 16 residues. CDR1 SGHNT and CDR2 YYREEE come from the germline V gene (reference sequence). This CDR3 is CASSLGRGATYYEQYF. DNA for the CDR3: TGTGCCAGCAGCTTAGGCCGGGGGGCTACTTACTACGAGCAGTACTTC.

The chain employs TRBV2 and TRBJ2-7; 8 bases fit TRBD1. After removal of 8 bases from V and 4 bases from J, the junction contained 16 bases not matched to a gene. Germline CDR1 reads SNHLY; CDR2 reads FYNNEI. The CDR3 spans 16 residues. The CDR3 DNA is TGTGCCAGCGGACGACAGGGGCCCGGAACCCGTTACGAGCAGTACTTC. It yields the protein CASGRQGPGTRYEQYF.

The chain has TRBV19 and TRBJ1-5, with 7 bases lining up with TRBD1. This CDR3 has 18 amino acids. Unmatched junction bases numbered 23, after V lost 6 bases and J lost 9 bases. Germline assignment: CDR1 LNHDA and CDR2 SQIVND (reference sequence). CDR3: CASRDLGRGHPFSLPQHF. The CDR3 region has the DNA TGTGCCAGTAGGGATTTAGGAAGGGGGCATCCCTTCTCTTTGCCCCAGCATTTT.

This clone appeared a few times. The rearrangement uses TRBV27 and TRBJ2-1, with 7 bases aligning to TRBD1. Germline loops: CDR1 MNHEY, CDR2 SMNVEV (reference sequence). V dropped 5 bases and J dropped 4; count of bases not matched to a gene: 11. The CDR3 is 16 amino acids. The CDR3 region has the DNA TGTGCCAGCAGTAATCGTCCCGGGACAGCTTACAATGAGCAGTTCTTC. Translation gives CASSNRPGTAYNEQFF.

This rearrangement joins TRBV29-1 to TRBJ1-1, with D perhaps matching TRBD1 (5 bases). Germline V CDR1 and CDR2: SQVTM, ANQGSEA. The CDR3 totals 13 residues. Trimming took 3 bases from V and 8 from J, leaving 16 bases between them. In DNA form, the CDR3 reads TGCAGCGTTGATGGGGGGGAATTCAGGGAAGCTTTCTTT. It is translated as CSVDGGEFREAFF.

The chain joins TRBV19 to TRBJ1-1; a possible D gene is TRBD1 (5 bases). The CDR3 loop spans 12 amino acids. Germline loops: CDR1 LNHDA, CDR2 SQIVND (reference sequence). With 6 bases removed from V and 7 bases from J, the gap between germline ends came to 12 bases. This chain's CDR3 is CASRRTTDEAFF. The CDR3, as DNA: TGTGCCAGTAGGCGAACGACAGATGAAGCTTTCTTT. Full variable domain (outside the CDR3, taken from reference TRBV19 and TRBJ1-1): DGGITQSPKYLFRKEGQNVTLSCEQNLNHDAMYWYRQDPGQGLRLIYYSQIVNDFQKGDIAEGYSVSREKKESFPLTVTSAQKNPTAFYLCASRRTTDEAFFGQGTRLTVV.

The chain recombines TRBV4-1 with TRBJ1-5, with 9 bases aligning to TRBD1. This CDR3 comprises 18 residues. Germline V gene data show CDR1 as MGHRA and CDR2 as YSYEKL. With 0 bases clipped from V and 1 base from J, the junction kept 7 bases outside the gene matches. CDR3 sequence reads: CASSQEGGQGWSNQPQHF. CDR3 in DNA: TGCGCCAGCAGCCAAGAAGGGGGACAGGGATGGAGCAATCAGCCCCAGCATTTT.

As concerns this clone: Other DNA sequences in the sample encode the same CDR3. V is TRBV29-1 and J is TRBJ1-2; D unclear. Trimming took off 1 base at V and 4 bases at J, with 7 bases between the two ends. The CDR3 is 12 residues long. Germline V lookup: CDR1 SQVTM, CDR2 ANQGSEA. CDR3 sequence (DNA): TGCAGCGTTGAAGCAGTCTCCTATGGCTACACCTTC. Translation: CSVEAVSYGYTF.

This clone was seen just once. This chain joins TRBV19 and TRBJ1-5; perhaps TRBD1 as D (6 bases). CDR3 length: 16 residues. V was pared by 6 bases and J by 3 bases, with 18 bases between. Germline V CDR1 and CDR2: LNHDA, SQIVND (reference sequence). CDR3 nucleotides: TGTGCCAGTAGACGCCTACAGGGTTATGACAATCAGCCCCAGCATTTT. This gives the protein CASRRLQGYDNQPQHF.

The chain is built from TRBV27 and TRBJ1-2; the D is unclear. Germline-derived CDR1 and CDR2 are MNHEY and SMNVEV (reference sequence). The V end lost 6 bases, the J end lost 6 bases, and 14 bases lay between the germline ends. The CDR3 contains 13 residues. CDR3 amino acids: CASRHTEGNGYTF. Written as DNA, the CDR3 is TGTGCCAGCAGACACACCGAGGGAAATGGCTACACCTTC.

This chain links TRBV6-5 with TRBJ1-2; 7 nucleotides agree with TRBD1. The germline CDR1 and CDR2 sequences are MNHEY and SVGAGI. The CDR3 is made up of 15 amino acids. J lost 1 base, V lost 2 bases, and 4 bases had no gene match. The CDR3 reads CASSYLGDSNYGYTF. In nucleotides, the CDR3 is TGTGCCAGCAGTTACCTAGGGGACAGTAACTATGGCTACACCTTC.